Listed below are T cell receptor beta chains from one sample, sequenced in a study of siplizumab effects on memory and regulatory T cells. Method: immunoSEQ multiplex PCR; TCRdb's copy keeps in-frame clones and lacks some. The table has roughly 13,000 clones, approximately 49% seen once; the top ten hold roughly 8.7%. Their cognate antigens are unknown. Sequencing was performed on CFSE-low (dividing) CD4+ T cells sorted from an allogeneic mixed lymphocyte reaction. Every receptor here comes from a human donor in good health; the cells came from an allogeneic mixed lymphocyte reaction. The CDR3 runs from the conserved cysteine through the conserved F or W. Fields, in order: clone size, J gene, D gene, V gene, CDR3 protein, CDR3 DNA. A D gene is named only where the DNA matches it firmly. The listing skips clone size in some rows; elsewhere it reads once, few, many or a size class.

-,TRBJ2-2,-,TRBV6-4,CASSEITTRVRSRYTGELFF,TGTGCCAGCAGTGAAATAACCACGAGGGTTAGGTCCCGGTACACCGGGGAGCTGTTTTTT
medium-sized,TRBJ1-1,-,TRBV5-8,CASSLQGLGTEAFF,TGTGCCAGCAGCTTGCAGGGATTGGGCACTGAAGCTTTCTTT
few,TRBJ1-1,-,TRBV7-2,CASSLREGTEAFF,TGTGCCAGCAGCTTACGGGAAGGAACTGAAGCTTTCTTT
-,TRBJ1-5,TRBD1,TRBV7-2,CASSSRQGSNQPQHF,TGTGCCAGCAGCTCCCGACAGGGTAGCAATCAGCCCCAGCATTTT
-,TRBJ2-1,-,TRBV18,CASSPAGSSYNEQFF,TGTGCCAGCTCACCCGCGGGGAGCTCCTACAATGAGCAGTTCTTC
-,TRBJ2-5,TRBD1,TRBV7-8,CASSPSRGPEPPQYF,TGTGCCAGCAGCCCATCCAGGGGGCCCGAACCGCCGCAGTACTTC
-,TRBJ1-4,-,TRBV27,CASSSHATNEKLFF,TGTGCCAGCAGTTCCCATGCAACTAATGAAAAACTGTTTTTT
-,TRBJ2-3,TRBD1,TRBV6-5,CASGGTGSTDTQYF,TGTGCCAGCGGGGGGACAGGGTCTACGGATACGCAGTATTTT
-,TRBJ1-1,-,TRBV15,CATSRGGAEAFF,TGTGCCACCAGCCGTGGGGGGGCTGAAGCTTTCTTT
few,TRBJ2-7,TRBD1,TRBV7-3,CASSLGTGGEQYF,TGTGCCAGCAGCTTGGGGACAGGGGGCGAGCAGTACTTC
once,TRBJ2-7,TRBD1,TRBV4-1,CASSQDLAGDRAYEQYF,TGCGCCAGCAGCCAAGATTTGGCCGGGGACAGAGCCTACGAGCAGTACTTC
-,TRBJ1-5,TRBD1,TRBV7-3,CASSSQGDQPQHF,TGTGCCAGCAGCTCCCAGGGGGATCAGCCCCAGCATTTT
-,TRBJ1-1,-,TRBV6-5,CASSVVGWDTEAFF,TGTGCCAGCAGTGTGGTAGGCTGGGACACTGAAGCTTTCTTT
-,TRBJ1-2,TRBD1,TRBV27,CAAARQGVGNNYGYTF,TGTGCCGCAGCGAGACAGGGGGTGGGTAATAACTATGGCTACACCTTC
medium-sized,TRBJ1-2,-,TRBV9,CASSSSLRRAYGYTF,TGTGCCAGCAGCTCAAGCCTTCGCAGGGCCTATGGCTACACCTTC
-,TRBJ2-7,-,TRBV6-5,CASSYSGQLIYEQYF,TGTGCCAGCAGTTACTCGGGACAATTAATCTACGAGCAGTACTTC
-,TRBJ2-7,-,TRBV13,CASSLGRGGQGQYEQYF,TGTGCCAGCAGCTTAGGACGGGGCGGCCAGGGGCAATACGAGCAGTACTTC